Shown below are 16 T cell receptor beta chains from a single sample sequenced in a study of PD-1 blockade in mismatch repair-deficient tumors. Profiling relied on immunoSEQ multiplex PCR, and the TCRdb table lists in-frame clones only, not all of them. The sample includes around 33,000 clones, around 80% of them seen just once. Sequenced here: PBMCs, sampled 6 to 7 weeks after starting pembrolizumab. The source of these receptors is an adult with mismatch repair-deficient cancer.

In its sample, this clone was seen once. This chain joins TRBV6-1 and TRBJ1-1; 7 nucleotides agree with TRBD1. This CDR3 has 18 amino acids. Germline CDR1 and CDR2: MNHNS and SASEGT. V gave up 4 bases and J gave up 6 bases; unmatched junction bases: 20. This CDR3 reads CASSAHPQAGDRDAEAFF. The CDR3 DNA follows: TGTGCCAGCAGTGCCCACCCTCAGGCTGGAGACAGGGACGCTGAAGCTTTCTTT.

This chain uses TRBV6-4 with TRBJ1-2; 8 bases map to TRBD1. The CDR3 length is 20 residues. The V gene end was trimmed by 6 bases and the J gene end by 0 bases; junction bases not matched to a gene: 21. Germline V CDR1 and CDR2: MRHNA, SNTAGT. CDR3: CASRGRAAPTGTGSNYGYTF. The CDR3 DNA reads TGTGCCAGCAGGGGCCGGGCCGCCCCAACCGGGACAGGTTCTAACTATGGCTACACCTTC.

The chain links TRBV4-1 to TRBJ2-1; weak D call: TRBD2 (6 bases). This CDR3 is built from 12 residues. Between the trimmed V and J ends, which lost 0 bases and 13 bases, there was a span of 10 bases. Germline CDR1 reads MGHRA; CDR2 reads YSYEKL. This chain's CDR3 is CASSQDRRAQFF. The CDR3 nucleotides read TGCGCCAGCAGCCAAGATCGGAGGGCTCAGTTCTTC.

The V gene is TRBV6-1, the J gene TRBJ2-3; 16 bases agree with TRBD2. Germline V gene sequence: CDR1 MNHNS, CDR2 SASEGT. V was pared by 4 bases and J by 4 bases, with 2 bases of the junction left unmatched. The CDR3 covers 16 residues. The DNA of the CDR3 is TGTGCCAGCAGTGTGGGGACTAGCGGGAGGGCAGATACGCAGTATTTT. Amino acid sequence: CASSVGTSGRADTQYF.

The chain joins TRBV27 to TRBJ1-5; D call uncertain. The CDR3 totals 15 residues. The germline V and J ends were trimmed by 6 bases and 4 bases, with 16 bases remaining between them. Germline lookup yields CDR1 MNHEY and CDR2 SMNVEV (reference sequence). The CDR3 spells CASRRWEGPNQPQHF. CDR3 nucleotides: TGTGCCAGCAGGCGGTGGGAGGGTCCGAATCAGCCCCAGCATTTT.

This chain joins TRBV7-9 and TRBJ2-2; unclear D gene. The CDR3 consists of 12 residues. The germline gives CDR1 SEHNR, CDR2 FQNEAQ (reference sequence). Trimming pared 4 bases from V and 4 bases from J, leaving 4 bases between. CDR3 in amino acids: CASSWSTGELFF. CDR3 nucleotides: TGTGCCAGCAGCTGGAGCACCGGGGAGCTGTTTTTT.

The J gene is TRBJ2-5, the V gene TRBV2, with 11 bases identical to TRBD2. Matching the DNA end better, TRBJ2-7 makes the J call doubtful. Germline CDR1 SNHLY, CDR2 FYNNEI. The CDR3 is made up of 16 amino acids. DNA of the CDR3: TGTGCCAGCAGTGAAGGGGGACTAGCGGCAAATTACGAGCAGTACTTC. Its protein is CASSEGGLAANYEQYF.

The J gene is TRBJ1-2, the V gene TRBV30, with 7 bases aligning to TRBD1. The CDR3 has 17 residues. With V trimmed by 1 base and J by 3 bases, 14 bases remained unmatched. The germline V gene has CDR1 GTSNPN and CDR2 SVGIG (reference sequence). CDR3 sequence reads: CAWSDSIGTALYYGYTF. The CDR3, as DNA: TGTGCCTGGAGTGATTCCATCGGGACAGCCCTTTACTATGGCTACACCTTC.

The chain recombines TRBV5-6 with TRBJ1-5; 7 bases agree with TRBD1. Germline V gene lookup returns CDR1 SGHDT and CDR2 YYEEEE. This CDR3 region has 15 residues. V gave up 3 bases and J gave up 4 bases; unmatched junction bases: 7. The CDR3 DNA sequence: TGTGCCAGCAGCTCGTGGGACAGAATTAATCAGCCCCAGCATTTT. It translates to CASSSWDRINQPQHF.

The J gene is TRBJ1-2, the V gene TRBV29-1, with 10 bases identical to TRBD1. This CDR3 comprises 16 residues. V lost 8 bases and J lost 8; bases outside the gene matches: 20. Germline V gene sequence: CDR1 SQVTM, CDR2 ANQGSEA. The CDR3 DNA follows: TGCAGCACCGCCAACCCGGGGACAGGGGTAACACGGGGCTACACCTTC. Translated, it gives CSTANPGTGVTRGYTF.

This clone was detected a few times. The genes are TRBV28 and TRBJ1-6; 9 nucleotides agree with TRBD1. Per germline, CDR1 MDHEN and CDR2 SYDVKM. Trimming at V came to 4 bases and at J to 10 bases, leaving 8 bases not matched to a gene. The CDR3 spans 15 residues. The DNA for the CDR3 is TGTGCCAGCAGTTCCCCCGGGACAGGGTACTCACCCCTCCACTTT. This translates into CASSSPGTGYSPLHF.

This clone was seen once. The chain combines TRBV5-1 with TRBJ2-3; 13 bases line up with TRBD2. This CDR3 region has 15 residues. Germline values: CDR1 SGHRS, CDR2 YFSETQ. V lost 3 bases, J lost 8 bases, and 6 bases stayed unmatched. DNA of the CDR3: TGCGCCAGCAGCTCCGGGACTAGCGGGGCTCTTACGCAGTATTTT. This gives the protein CASSSGTSGALTQYF.

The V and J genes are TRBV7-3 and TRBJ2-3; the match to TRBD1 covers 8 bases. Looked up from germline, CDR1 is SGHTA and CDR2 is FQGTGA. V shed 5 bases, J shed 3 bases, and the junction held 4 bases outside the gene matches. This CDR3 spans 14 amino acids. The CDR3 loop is CASSMGQETDTQYF. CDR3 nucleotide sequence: TGTGCCAGCAGCATGGGACAGGAGACAGATACGCAGTATTTT.

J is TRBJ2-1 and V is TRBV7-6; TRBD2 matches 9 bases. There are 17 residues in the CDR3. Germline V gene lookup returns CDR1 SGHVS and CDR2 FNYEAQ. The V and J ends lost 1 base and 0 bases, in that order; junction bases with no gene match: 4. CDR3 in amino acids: CASSLDLAGTSYNEQFF. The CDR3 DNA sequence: TGTGCCAGCAGCTTAGATCTAGCGGGAACCTCCTACAATGAGCAGTTCTTC.

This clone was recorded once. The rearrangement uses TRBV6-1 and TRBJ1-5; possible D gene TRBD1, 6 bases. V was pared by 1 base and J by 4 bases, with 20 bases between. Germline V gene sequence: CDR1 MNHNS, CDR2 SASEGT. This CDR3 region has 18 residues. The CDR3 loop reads CASSEDPILGGGNQPQHF. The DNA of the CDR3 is TGTGCCAGCAGTGAAGACCCGATCTTGGGAGGGGGTAATCAGCCCCAGCATTTT.

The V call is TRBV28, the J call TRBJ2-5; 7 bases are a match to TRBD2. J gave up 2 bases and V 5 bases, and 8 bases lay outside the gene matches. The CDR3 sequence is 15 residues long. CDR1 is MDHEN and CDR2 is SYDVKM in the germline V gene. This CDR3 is CASSGRTRVQETQYF. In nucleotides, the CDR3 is TGTGCCAGCAGTGGGCGGACTAGGGTGCAAGAGACCCAGTACTTC.